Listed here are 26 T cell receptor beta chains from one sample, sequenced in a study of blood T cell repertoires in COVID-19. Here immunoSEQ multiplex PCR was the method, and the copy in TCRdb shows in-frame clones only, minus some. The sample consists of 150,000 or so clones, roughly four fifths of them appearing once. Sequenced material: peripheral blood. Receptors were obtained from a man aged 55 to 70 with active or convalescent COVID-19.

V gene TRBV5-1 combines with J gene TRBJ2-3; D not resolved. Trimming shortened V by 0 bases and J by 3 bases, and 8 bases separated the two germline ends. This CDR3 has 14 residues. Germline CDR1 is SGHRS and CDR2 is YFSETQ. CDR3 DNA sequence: TGCGCCAGCAGCTTGGTTCAGAATACAGATACGCAGTATTTT. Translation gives CASSLVQNTDTQYF. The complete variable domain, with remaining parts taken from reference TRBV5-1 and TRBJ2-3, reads KAGVTQTPRYLIKTRGQQVTLSCSPISGHRSVSWYQQTPGQGLQFLFEYFSETQRNKGNFPGRFSGRQFSNSRSEMNVSTLELGDSALYLCASSLVQNTDTQYFGPGTRLTVL.

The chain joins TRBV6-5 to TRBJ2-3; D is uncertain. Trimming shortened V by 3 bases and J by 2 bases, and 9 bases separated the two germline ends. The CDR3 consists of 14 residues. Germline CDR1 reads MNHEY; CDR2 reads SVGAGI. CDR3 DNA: TGTGCCAGCAGTTATGGGCAGACCACAGATACGCAGTATTTT. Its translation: CASSYGQTTDTQYF.

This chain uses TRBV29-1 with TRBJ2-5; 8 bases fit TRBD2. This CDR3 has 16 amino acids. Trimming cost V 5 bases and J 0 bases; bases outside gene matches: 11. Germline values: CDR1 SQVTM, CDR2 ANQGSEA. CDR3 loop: CSVLLLLAGHQETQYF. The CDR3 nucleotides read TGCAGCGTTTTGTTATTATTAGCGGGACACCAAGAGACCCAGTACTTC.

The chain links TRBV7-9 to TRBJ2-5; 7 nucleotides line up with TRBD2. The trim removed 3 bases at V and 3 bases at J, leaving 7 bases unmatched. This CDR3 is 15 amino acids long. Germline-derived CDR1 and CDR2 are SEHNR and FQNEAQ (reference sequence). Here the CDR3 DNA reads TGTGCCAGCAGCTTCCGCGCGGGGGAAGAAGAGACCCAGTACTTC. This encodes CASSFRAGEEETQYF.

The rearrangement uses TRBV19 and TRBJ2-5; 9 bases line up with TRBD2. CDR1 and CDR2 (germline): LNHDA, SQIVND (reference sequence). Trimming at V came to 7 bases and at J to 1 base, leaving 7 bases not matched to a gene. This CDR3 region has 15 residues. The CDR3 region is CASTSSGASQETQYF. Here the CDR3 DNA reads TGTGCCAGTACGTCTAGCGGGGCCTCCCAAGAGACCCAGTACTTC. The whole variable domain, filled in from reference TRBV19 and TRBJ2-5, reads DGGITQSPKYLFRKEGQNVTLSCEQNLNHDAMYWYRQDPGQGLRLIYYSQIVNDFQKGDIAEGYSVSREKKESFPLTVTSAQKNPTAFYLCASTSSGASQETQYFGPGTRLLVL.

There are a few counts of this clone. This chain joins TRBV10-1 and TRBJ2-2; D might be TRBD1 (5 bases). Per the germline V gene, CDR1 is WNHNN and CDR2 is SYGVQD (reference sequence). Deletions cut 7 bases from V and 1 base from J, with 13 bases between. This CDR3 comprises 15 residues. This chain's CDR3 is CASIPGHMNTGELFF. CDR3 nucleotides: TGCGCCAGCATTCCAGGACATATGAACACCGGGGAGCTGTTTTTT.

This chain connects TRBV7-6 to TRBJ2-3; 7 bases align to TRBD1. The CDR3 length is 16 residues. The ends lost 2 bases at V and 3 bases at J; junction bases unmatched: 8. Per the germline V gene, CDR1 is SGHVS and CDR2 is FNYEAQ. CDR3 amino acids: CASSLTGQRRTDTQYF. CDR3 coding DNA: TGTGCCAGCAGCTTAACGGGACAGCGAAGGACAGATACGCAGTATTTT.

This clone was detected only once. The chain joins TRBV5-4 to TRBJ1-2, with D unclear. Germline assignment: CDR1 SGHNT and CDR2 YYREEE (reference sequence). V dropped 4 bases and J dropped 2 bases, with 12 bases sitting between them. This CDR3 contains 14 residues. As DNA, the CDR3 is TGTGCCAGCAGCCAGAATCGGGAAAACTATGGCTACACCTTC. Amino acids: CASSQNRENYGYTF.

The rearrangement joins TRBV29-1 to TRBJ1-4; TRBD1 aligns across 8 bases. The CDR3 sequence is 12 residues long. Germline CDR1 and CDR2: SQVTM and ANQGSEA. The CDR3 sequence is CRRTGTNEKLFF. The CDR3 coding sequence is TGCAGGAGGACAGGGACTAATGAAAAACTGTTTTTT.

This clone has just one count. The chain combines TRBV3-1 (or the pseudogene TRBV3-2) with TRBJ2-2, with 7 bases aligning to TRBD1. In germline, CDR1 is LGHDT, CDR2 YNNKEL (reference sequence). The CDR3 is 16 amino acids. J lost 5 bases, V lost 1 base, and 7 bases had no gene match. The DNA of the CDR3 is TGTGCCAGCAGCCAAGCACCGGGACAGATAACCGGGGAGCTGTTTTTT. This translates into CASSQAPGQITGELFF.

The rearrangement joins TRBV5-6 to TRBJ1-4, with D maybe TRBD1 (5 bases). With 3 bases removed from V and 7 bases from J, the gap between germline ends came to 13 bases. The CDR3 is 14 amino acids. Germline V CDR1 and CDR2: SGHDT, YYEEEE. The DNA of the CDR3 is TGTGCCAGCAGCTCCAGGGCGGTCGGTGAAAAACTGTTTTTT. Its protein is CASSSRAVGEKLFF.

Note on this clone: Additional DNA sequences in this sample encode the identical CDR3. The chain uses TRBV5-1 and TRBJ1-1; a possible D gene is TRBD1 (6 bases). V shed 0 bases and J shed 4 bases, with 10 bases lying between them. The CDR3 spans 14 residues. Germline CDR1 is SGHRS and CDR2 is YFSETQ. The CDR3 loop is CASSLAQGGTEAFF. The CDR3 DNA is TGCGCCAGCAGCTTGGCACAGGGTGGCACTGAAGCTTTCTTT. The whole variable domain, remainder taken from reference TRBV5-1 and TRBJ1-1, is KAGVTQTPRYLIKTRGQQVTLSCSPISGHRSVSWYQQTPGQGLQFLFEYFSETQRNKGNFPGRFSGRQFSNSRSEMNVSTLELGDSALYLCASSLAQGGTEAFFGQGTRLTVV.

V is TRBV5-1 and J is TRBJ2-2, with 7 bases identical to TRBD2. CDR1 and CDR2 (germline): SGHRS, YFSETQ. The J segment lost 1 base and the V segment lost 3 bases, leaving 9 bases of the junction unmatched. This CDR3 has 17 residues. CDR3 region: CASSSQGGLVNTGELFF. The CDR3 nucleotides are TGCGCCAGCAGCTCGCAGGGAGGGCTGGTGAACACCGGGGAGCTGTTTTTT. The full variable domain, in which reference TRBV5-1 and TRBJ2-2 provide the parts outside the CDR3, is KAGVTQTPRYLIKTRGQQVTLSCSPISGHRSVSWYQQTPGQGLQFLFEYFSETQRNKGNFPGRFSGRQFSNSRSEMNVSTLELGDSALYLCASSSQGGLVNTGELFFGEGSRLTVL.

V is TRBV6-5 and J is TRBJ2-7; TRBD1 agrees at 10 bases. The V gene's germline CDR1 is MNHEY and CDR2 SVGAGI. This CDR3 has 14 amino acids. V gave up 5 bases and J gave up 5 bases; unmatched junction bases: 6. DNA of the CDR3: TGTGCCAGCAGTAACAGGGACAGGGGACACGAGCAGTACTTC. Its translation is CASSNRDRGHEQYF.

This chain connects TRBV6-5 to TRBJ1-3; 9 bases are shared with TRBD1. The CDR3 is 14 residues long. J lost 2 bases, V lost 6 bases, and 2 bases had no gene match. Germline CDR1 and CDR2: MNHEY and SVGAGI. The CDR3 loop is CASRGQGAGNTIYF. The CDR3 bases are TGTGCCAGCAGGGGACAGGGCGCTGGAAACACCATATATTTT.

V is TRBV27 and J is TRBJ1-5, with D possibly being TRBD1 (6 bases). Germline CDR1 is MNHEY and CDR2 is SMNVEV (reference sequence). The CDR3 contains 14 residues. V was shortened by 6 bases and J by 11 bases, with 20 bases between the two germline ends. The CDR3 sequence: CASSLRGAEWTQHF. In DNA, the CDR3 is TGTGCCAGCAGCTTGCGGGGGGCCGAGTGGACCCAGCATTTT.

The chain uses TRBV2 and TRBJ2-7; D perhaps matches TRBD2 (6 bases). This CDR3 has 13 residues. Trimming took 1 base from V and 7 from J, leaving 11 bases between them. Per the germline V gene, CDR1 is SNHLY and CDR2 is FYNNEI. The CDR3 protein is CASSEVREGEQYF. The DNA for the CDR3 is TGTGCCAGCAGTGAAGTGCGGGAAGGAGAGCAGTACTTC.

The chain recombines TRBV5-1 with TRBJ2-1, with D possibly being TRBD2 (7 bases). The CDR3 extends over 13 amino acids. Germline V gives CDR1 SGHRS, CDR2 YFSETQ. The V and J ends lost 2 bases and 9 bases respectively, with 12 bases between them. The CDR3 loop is CASSLGGASEQFF. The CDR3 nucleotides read TGCGCCAGCAGCTTAGGGGGGGCCTCTGAGCAGTTCTTC.

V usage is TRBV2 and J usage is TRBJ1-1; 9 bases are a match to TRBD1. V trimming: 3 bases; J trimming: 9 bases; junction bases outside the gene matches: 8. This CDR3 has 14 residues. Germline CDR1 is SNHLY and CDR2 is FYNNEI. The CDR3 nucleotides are TGTGCCAGCAGTGACGCCGGGACAGGGCTACAAGCTTTCTTT. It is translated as CASSDAGTGLQAFF. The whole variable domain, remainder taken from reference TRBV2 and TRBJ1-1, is EPEVTQTPSHQVTQMGQEVILRCVPISNHLYFYWYRQILGQKVEFLVSFYNNEISEKSEIFDDQFSVERPDGSNFTLKIRSTKLEDSAMYFCASSDAGTGLQAFFGQGTRLTVV.

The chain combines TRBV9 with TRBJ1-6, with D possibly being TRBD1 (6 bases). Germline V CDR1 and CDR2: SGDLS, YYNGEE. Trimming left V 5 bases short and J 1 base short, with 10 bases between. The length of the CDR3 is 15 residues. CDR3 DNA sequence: TGTGCCAGCAGGGAAACAGGGTCCTATAATTCACCCCTCCACTTT. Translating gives CASRETGSYNSPLHF.

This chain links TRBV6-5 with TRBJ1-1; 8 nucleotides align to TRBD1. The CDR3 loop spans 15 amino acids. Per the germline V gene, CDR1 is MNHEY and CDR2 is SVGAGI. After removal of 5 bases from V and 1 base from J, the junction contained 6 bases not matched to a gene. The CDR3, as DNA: TGTGCCAGCAGTCGTCCCGGGACAGGGAACACTGAAGCTTTCTTT. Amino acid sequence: CASSRPGTGNTEAFF.

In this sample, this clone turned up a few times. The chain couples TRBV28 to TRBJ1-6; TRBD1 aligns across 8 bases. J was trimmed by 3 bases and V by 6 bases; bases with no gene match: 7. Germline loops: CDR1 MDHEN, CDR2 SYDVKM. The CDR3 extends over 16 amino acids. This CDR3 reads CASRYGDRSYNSPLHF. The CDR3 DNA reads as TGTGCCAGCAGGTACGGGGACAGGAGCTATAATTCACCCCTCCACTTT.

The CDR3 protein is CASSLERTGLMNTEAFF. In DNA form, the CDR3 reads TGTGCCAGCAGCTTAGAACGGACAGGGTTAATGAACACTGAAGCTTTCTTT. This chain links TRBV7-9 with TRBJ1-1; 8 bases line up with TRBD1. The CDR3 runs to 17 residues. J gave up 0 bases and V 1 base, and 7 bases lay outside the gene matches. Germline CDR1 reads SEHNR; CDR2 reads FQNEAQ (reference sequence).

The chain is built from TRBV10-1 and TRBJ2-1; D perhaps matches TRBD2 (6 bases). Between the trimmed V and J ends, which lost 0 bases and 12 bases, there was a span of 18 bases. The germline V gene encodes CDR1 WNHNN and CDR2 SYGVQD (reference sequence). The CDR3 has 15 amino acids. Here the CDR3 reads CASSESRAGPPGQFF. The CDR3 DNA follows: TGCGCCAGCAGTGAGTCTCGAGCGGGTCCTCCTGGGCAGTTCTTC.

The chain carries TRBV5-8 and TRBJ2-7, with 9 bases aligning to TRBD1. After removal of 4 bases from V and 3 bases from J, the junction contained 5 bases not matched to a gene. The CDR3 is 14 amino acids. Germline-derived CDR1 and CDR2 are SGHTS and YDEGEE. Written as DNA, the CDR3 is TGTGCCAGCAGCCGGGGACAGGGAGGCTACGAGCAGTACTTC. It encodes CASSRGQGGYEQYF.

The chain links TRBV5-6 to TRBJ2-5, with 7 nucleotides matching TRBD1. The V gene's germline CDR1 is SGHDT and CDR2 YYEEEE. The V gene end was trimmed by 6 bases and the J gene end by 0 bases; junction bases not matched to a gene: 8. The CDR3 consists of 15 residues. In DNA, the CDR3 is TGTGCCAGCACCACAGGGGCCGCCTACCAAGAGACCCAGTACTTC. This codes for CASTTGAAYQETQYF.